Following are 21 T cell receptor beta chains from one sample sequenced in a study of cytomegalovirus exposure and HLA in healthy donors. PCR used 60 Vbeta primers and 13 Jbeta primers. TCRdb keeps only in-frame clones here, not all; method: immunoSEQ multiplex PCR. This sample has 100,000 to 150,000 clones, with roughly 79% found just once. The sequencing sample was made of PBMCs. Receptors were obtained from a woman between 40 and 50 years old in good health and CMV-seronegative.

The CDR3 DNA follows: TGTGCCAGAAGCTCGTTTAGGGGGAGGGGGTACGAGCAGTACTTC. Residues: CARSSFRGRGYEQYF. V is TRBV5-3 and J is TRBJ2-7, with a weak D call TRBD2 (7 bases). TRBV5-3 is designated an ORF whose function remains uncertain. The CDR3 covers 15 residues. V was pared by 3 bases and J by 4 bases, with 17 bases between.

The chain combines TRBV25-1 with TRBJ1-3; D uncertain. V lost 3 bases and J lost 4, with 4 bases in between. The germline V gene has CDR1 MGHDK and CDR2 SYGVNS. The CDR3 is made up of 12 amino acids. The CDR3 coding sequence is TGTGCCAGCAGTGATGTAGGAAACACCATATATTTT. Amino acids: CASSDVGNTIYF.

The chain is built from TRBV7-7 and TRBJ2-1, with D perhaps matching TRBD2 (5 bases). This CDR3 contains 13 residues. The germline V and J ends were trimmed by 4 bases and 9 bases, with 13 bases remaining between them. CDR1 and CDR2 (germline): SSHAT, FNYEAQ (reference sequence). The CDR3 sequence: CASSSRVGGEQFF. CDR3 bases: TGTGCCAGCAGCTCCCGAGTCGGAGGTGAGCAGTTCTTC.

V and J are TRBV6-5 and TRBJ1-5; maybe TRBD1 (5 bases). V gave up 5 bases and J gave up 7 bases, with 9 bases separating them. The CDR3 loop spans 12 amino acids. CDR1 is MNHEY and CDR2 is SVGAGI in the germline V gene. The CDR3 sequence is CASSGGGQPQHF. The DNA for the CDR3 is TGTGCCAGCAGTGGGGGGGGGCAGCCCCAGCATTTT.

The chain has TRBV20-1 and TRBJ2-4; the D is unclear. Germline CDR1 is DFQATT and CDR2 is SNEGSKA (reference sequence). Trimming shortened V by 6 bases and J by 13 bases, and 7 bases separated the two germline ends. There are 8 residues in the CDR3. The DNA for the CDR3 is TGCAGTGCCTCCTACCAGTACTTC. Its protein is CSASYQYF.

This clone was seen a handful of times. The chain combines TRBV28 with TRBJ1-3; a weak D match, TRBD1 (6 bases). V lost 7 bases and J 0 bases, leaving 13 bases between the germline ends. The CDR3 sequence is 15 residues long. Germline CDR1 is MDHEN and CDR2 is SYDVKM. The CDR3: CASTSTGISGNTIYF. Written as DNA, the CDR3 is TGTGCCAGCACCTCTACAGGGATCTCTGGAAACACCATATATTTT.

The rearrangement joins TRBV7-9 to TRBJ2-3; D unresolved. CDR1 SEHNR and CDR2 FQNEAQ come from the germline V gene (reference sequence). The CDR3 length is 14 residues. V lost 2 bases and J lost 5, with 11 bases in between. DNA for the CDR3: TGTGCCAGCAGCTTACAGGCTGCTGGAGATACGCAGTATTTT. Protein product: CASSLQAAGDTQYF.

This chain connects TRBV11-2 to TRBJ2-2; TRBD2 matches 12 bases. This CDR3 spans 16 amino acids. The germline V gene encodes CDR1 SGHAT and CDR2 FQNNGV. The junction had 4 bases not matched to a gene; V was cut back by 4 bases and J by 4 bases. This CDR3 reads CASSSSGGAITGELFF. DNA for the CDR3: TGTGCCAGCAGCTCTAGCGGGGGGGCAATCACCGGGGAGCTGTTTTTT.

V and J are TRBV2 and TRBJ2-5; D is possibly TRBD2 (5 bases). The CDR3 has 15 amino acids. V was clipped by 6 bases and J by 5 bases, with 19 bases between them. Germline CDR1 is SNHLY and CDR2 is FYNNEI. CDR3 DNA: TGTGCCAGCAGCAAAAAGGCTAGCTCTACGGAGACCCAGTACTTC. It yields the protein CASSKKASSTETQYF.

The rearrangement links TRBV7-3 to TRBJ1-1; a weak D match, TRBD1 (6 bases). The CDR3 spans 15 residues. Germline V gene data show CDR1 as SGHTA and CDR2 as FQGTGA. Trimming removed 5 bases at V and 3 bases at J, with 16 bases between. CDR3 nucleotides: TGTGCCAGCAGCCCACAGGGCAGTGGGTACACTGAAGCTTTCTTT. This translates into CASSPQGSGYTEAFF.

This chain connects TRBV11-2 to TRBJ2-2, with a weak D call TRBD2 (6 bases). CDR1 SGHAT and CDR2 FQNNGV come from the germline V gene. V shed 1 base and J shed 4 bases, with 7 bases lying between them. This CDR3 contains 14 residues. CDR3: CASSLAGVTGELFF. DNA of the CDR3: TGTGCCAGCAGCTTAGCGGGAGTCACCGGGGAGCTGTTTTTT.

This chain uses TRBV28 with TRBJ2-4, with 10 bases matching TRBD2. The CDR3 totals 16 residues. CDR1 is MDHEN, CDR2 SYDVKM, per germline. J was trimmed by 4 bases and V by 4 bases; bases with no gene match: 7. Here the CDR3 reads CASSWPPSGGKNIQYF. The DNA of the CDR3 is TGTGCCAGCAGTTGGCCCCCTAGCGGGGGTAAAAACATTCAGTACTTC.

The chain uses TRBV5-1 and TRBJ2-2, with 8 bases lining up with TRBD2. J was trimmed by 6 bases and V by 0 bases; bases with no gene match: 10. CDR1 and CDR2 (germline): SGHRS, YFSETQ. This CDR3 contains 17 residues. The CDR3 coding sequence is TGCGCCAGCAGCTTGGCGGGACTAGTCATAAACGCCGGGGAGCTGTTTTTT. Protein product: CASSLAGLVINAGELFF. Full variable domain (remainder filled in from reference TRBV5-1 and TRBJ2-2): KAGVTQTPRYLIKTRGQQVTLSCSPISGHRSVSWYQQTPGQGLQFLFEYFSETQRNKGNFPGRFSGRQFSNSRSEMNVSTLELGDSALYLCASSLAGLVINAGELFFGEGSRLTVL.

The chain joins TRBV7-3 to TRBJ2-1, with 9 nucleotides matching TRBD2. Germline values: CDR1 SGHTA, CDR2 FQGTGA. With 5 bases clipped from V and 3 bases from J, the junction kept 8 bases outside the gene matches. The CDR3 spans 16 residues. CDR3 DNA: TGTGCCAGCAGCGTACAGGGACTAGCAAGCTACAATGAGCAGTTCTTC. It translates to CASSVQGLASYNEQFF. The entire variable domain, with the rest obtained from reference TRBV7-3 and TRBJ2-1, is as follows: GAGVSQTPSNKVTEKGKYVELRCDPISGHTALYWYRQSLGQGPEFLIYFQGTGAADDSGLPNDRFFAVRPEGSVSTLKIQRTERGDSAVYLCASSVQGLASYNEQFFGPGTRLTVL.

The chain has TRBV6-9 and TRBJ2-7; the match to TRBD1 covers 10 bases. CDR3 length: 15 amino acids. CDR1 and CDR2 (germline): MNHGY, SVAAGI. V trimming: 6 bases; J trimming: 1 base; junction bases outside the gene matches: 6. The CDR3 sequence: CASRYRDRGSYEQYF. As DNA, the CDR3 is TGTGCCAGCAGATACCGGGACAGGGGTTCCTACGAGCAGTACTTC.

This chain joins TRBV11-2 and TRBJ1-1; 8 nucleotides line up with TRBD1. There are 17 residues in the CDR3. J lost 12 bases, V lost 5 bases, and 23 bases had no gene match. The germline CDR1 and CDR2 sequences are SGHAT and FQNNGV. In DNA, the CDR3 is TGTGCCAGCAGCGTGCGCCGGGACAGGAGATCCCCCAGGTCCACTTTCTTT. Protein: CASSVRRDRRSPRSTFF. Drawing the rest from reference TRBV11-2 and TRBJ1-1, the complete variable domain is EAGVAQSPRYKIIEKRQSVAFWCNPISGHATLYWYQQILGQGPKLLIQFQNNGVVDDSQLPKDRFSAERLKGVDSTLKIQPAKLEDSAVYLCASSVRRDRRSPRSTFFGQGTRLTVV.

V usage is TRBV6-6 and J usage is TRBJ1-1, with a tentative D call TRBD1 (6 bases). Germline CDR1 is MNHNY and CDR2 is SVGAGI (reference sequence). V dropped 2 bases and J dropped 7 bases, with 11 bases sitting between them. The CDR3 contains 13 residues. DNA for the CDR3: TGTGCCAGCAGTTACCAGGGGTTGGGTGAAGCTTTCTTT. The encoded protein is CASSYQGLGEAFF.

This clone has a single count. This chain connects TRBV9 to TRBJ2-5, with D possibly matching TRBD2 (8 bases). The germline V gene encodes CDR1 SGDLS and CDR2 YYNGEE. The CDR3 is 17 amino acids. Trimming pared 1 base from V and 1 base from J, leaving 17 bases between. CDR3 region: CASSVTRGLAGQETQYF. The CDR3 nucleotides are TGTGCCAGCAGCGTAACGAGGGGGCTAGCGGGCCAAGAGACCCAGTACTTC.

J is TRBJ1-6 and V is TRBV13; 7 nucleotides align to TRBD1. The CDR3 length is 16 residues. V was pared by 9 bases and J by 0 bases, with 8 bases of the junction left unmatched. Germline CDR1 PRHDT, CDR2 FYEKMQ (reference sequence). CDR3 DNA: TGTGCCAGTGAGGACAGGAGAGTCTCCTATAATTCACCCCTCCACTTT. Translation: CASEDRRVSYNSPLHF.

This clone was recorded only once. The chain carries TRBV28 and TRBJ2-2; the D gene is possibly TRBD1 (5 bases). The V gene lost 1 base and the J gene lost 4 bases, with 19 bases spanning the gap. This CDR3 is 18 amino acids long. In germline, CDR1 is MDHEN, CDR2 SYDVKM. CDR3 nucleotides: TGTGCCAGCAGTTTATACAATGTTAGGGGTCGTTCCACCGGGGAGCTGTTTTTT. Translating gives CASSLYNVRGRSTGELFF.

Comment on this clone: Other DNA sequences within the sample encode an identical CDR3. This chain uses TRBV5-1 with TRBJ1-5; TRBD1 agrees at 9 bases. V shed 4 bases, J shed 1 base, and the junction held 3 bases outside the gene matches. This CDR3 has 15 residues. In germline, CDR1 is SGHRS, CDR2 YFSETQ. CDR3 DNA sequence: TGCGCCAGCAGCCCGGACAGGGGCAGCAATCAGCCCCAGCATTTT. Translation gives CASSPDRGSNQPQHF.